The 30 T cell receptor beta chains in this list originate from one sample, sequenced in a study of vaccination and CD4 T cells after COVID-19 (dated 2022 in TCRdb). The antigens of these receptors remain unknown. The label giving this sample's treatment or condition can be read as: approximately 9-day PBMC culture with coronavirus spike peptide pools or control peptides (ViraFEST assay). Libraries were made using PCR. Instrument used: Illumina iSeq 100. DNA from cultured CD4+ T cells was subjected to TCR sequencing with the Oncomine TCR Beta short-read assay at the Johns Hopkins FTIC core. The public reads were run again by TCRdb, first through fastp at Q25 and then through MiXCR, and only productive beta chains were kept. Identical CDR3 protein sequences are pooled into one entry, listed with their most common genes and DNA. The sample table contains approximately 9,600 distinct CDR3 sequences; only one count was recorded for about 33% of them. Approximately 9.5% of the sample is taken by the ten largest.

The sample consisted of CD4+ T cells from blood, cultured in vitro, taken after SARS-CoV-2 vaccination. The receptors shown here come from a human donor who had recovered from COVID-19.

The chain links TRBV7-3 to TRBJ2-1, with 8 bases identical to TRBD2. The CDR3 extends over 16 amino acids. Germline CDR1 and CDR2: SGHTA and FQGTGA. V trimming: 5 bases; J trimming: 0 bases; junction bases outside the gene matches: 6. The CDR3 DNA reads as TGTGCCAGCAGCGCGGCCGGGACTAGCTCCTACAATGAGCAGTTCTTC. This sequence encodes CASSAAGTSSYNEQFF.

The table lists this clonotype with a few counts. The CDR3 protein is CSAGDRGQPQHF. CDR3 DNA sequence: TGCAGTGCTGGGGACAGGGGGCAGCCCCAGCATTTT. V usage is TRBV20-1 and J usage is TRBJ1-5, with 11 nucleotides matching TRBD1. V dropped 5 bases and J dropped 7; count of bases not matched to a gene: 1. From germline, CDR1 is DFQATT and CDR2 SNEGSKA (reference sequence). The CDR3 has 12 amino acids.

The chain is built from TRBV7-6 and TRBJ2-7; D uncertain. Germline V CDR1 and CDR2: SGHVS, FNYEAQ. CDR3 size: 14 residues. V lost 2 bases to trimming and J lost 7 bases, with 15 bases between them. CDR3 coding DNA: TGTGCCAGCAGCTTAACGCGTGGGATTAGGGAGCAGTACTTC. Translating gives CASSLTRGIREQYF. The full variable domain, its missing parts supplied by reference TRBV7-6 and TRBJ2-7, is GAGVSQSPRYKVTKRGQDVALRCDPISGHVSLYWYRQALGQGPEFLTYFNYEAQQDKSGLPNDRFSAERPEGSISTLTIQRTEQRDSAMYRCASSLTRGIREQYFGPGTRLTVT.

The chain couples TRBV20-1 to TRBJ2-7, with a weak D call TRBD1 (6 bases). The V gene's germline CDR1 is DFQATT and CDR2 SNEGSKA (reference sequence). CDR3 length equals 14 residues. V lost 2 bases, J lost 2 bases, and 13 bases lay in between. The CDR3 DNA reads TGCAGTGCTAGACCAACAGGGATCCCCTACGAGCAGTACTTC. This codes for CSARPTGIPYEQYF.

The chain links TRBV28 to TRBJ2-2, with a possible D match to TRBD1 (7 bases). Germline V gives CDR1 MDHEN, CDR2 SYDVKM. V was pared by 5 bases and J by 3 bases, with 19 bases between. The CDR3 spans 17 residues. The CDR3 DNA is TGTGCCAGCAGTGGCAGGGGGGTTAAGACCCACACCGGGGAGCTGTTTTTT. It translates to CASSGRGVKTHTGELFF.

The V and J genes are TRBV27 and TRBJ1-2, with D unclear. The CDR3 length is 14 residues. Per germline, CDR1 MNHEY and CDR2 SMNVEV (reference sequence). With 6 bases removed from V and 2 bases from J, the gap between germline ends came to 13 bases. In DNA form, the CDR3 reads TGTGCCAGCAGCACTAATAGGTTGAACTATGGCTACACCTTC. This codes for CASSTNRLNYGYTF.

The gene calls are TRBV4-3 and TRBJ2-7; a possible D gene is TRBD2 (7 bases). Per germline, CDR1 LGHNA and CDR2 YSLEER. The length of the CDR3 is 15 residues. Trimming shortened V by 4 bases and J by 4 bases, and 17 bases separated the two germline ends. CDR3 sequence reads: CASSPGGGGGYEQYF. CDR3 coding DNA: TGCGCCAGCAGCCCAGGTGGGGGGGGCGGATACGAGCAGTACTTC.

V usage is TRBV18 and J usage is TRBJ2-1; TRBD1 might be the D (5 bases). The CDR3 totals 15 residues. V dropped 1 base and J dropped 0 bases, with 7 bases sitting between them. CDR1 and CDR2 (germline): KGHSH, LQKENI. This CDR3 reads CASSPLRGSYNEQFF. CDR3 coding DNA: TGTGCCAGCTCACCACTAAGGGGCTCCTACAATGAGCAGTTCTTC.

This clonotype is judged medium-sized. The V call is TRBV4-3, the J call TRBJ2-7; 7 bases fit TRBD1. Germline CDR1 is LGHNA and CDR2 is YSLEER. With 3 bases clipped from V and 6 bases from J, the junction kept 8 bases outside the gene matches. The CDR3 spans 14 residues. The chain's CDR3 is CASSQTGLSPEQYF. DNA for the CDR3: TGCGCCAGCAGCCAGACAGGGCTTTCGCCCGAGCAGTACTTC.

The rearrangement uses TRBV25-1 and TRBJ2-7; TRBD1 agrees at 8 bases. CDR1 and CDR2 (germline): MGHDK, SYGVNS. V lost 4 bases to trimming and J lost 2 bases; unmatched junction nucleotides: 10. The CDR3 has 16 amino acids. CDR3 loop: CASSGDRRNSPYEQYF. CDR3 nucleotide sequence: TGTGCCAGCAGTGGGGACAGGCGAAATTCTCCCTACGAGCAGTACTTC.

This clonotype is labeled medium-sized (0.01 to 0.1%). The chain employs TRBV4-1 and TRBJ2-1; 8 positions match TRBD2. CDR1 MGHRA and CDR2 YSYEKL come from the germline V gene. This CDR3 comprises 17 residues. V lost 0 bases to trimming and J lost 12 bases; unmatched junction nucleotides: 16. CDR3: CASSQDSGTRIRFWQFF. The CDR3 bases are TGCGCCAGCAGCCAAGATTCGGGGACTAGAATTAGGTTTTGGCAGTTCTTC.

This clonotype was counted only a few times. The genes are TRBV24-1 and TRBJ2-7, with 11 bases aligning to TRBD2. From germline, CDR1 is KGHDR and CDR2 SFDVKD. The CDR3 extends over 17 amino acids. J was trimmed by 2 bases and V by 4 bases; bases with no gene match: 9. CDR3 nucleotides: TGTGCCACCAGTGACACTCATGGGACTAGCGGCACCTACGAGCAGTACTTC. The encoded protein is CATSDTHGTSGTYEQYF.

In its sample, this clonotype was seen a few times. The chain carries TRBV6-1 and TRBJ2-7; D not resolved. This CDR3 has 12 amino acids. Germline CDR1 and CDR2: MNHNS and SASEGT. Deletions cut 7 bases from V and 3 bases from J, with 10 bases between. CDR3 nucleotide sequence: TGTGCCAGCACCCCGGGTCGCTACGAGCAGTACTTC. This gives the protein CASTPGRYEQYF.

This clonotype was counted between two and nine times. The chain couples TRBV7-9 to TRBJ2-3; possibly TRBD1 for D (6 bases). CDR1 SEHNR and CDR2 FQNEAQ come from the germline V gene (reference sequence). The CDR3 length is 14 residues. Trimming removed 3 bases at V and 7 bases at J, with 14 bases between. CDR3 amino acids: CASSFQDSRYTQYF. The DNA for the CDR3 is TGTGCCAGCAGCTTTCAGGACAGTAGGTATACGCAGTATTTT.

The CDR3 sequence: CAISGLAGRTDTQYF. The CDR3 DNA reads TGTGCCATCAGTGGACTAGCGGGTCGCACAGATACGCAGTATTTT. The genes are TRBV10-3 and TRBJ2-3; the match to TRBD2 covers 10 bases. CDR3 length equals 15 residues. Germline CDR1 reads ENHRY; CDR2 reads SYGVKD. The junction had 2 bases not matched to a gene; V was cut back by 4 bases and J by 1 base.

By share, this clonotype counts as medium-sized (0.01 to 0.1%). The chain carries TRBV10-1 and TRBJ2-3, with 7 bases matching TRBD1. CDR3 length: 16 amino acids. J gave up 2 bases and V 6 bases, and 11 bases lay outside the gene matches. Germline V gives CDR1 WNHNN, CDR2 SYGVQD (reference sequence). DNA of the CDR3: TGCGCCAGCAGCAGAGGGACAGCCGGCGACACAGATACGCAGTATTTT. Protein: CASSRGTAGDTDTQYF.

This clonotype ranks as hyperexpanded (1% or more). The DNA of the CDR3 is TGTGCCACCAGCAGAGATCAAAATCAGCCCCAGCATTTT. Encoded protein: CATSRDQNQPQHF. The chain couples TRBV15 to TRBJ1-5; D is undetermined. The CDR3 consists of 13 residues. Trimming left V 0 bases short and J 4 bases short, with 4 bases between. Germline V gene sequence: CDR1 LNHNV, CDR2 YYDKDF (reference sequence).

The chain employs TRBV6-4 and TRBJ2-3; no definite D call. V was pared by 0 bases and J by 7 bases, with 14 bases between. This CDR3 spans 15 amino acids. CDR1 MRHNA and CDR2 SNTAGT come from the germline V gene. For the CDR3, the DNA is TGTGCCAGCAGTGACTCGAAAGTCTCCCCCCATACGCAGTATTTT. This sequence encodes CASSDSKVSPHTQYF.

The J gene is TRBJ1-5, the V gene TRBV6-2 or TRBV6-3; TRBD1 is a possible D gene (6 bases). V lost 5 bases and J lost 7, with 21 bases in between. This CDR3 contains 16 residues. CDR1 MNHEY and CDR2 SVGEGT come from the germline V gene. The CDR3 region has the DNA TGTGCCAGCAGTCGAGGTCCGGGACAAGGGGAGCAGCCCCAGCATTTT. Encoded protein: CASSRGPGQGEQPQHF.

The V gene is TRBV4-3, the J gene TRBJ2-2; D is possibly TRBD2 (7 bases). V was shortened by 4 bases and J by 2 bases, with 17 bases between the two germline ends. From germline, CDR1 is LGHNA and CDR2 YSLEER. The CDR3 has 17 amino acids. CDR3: CASSPHLRGGNTGELFF. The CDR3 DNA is TGCGCCAGCAGCCCTCACCTGAGGGGGGGCAACACCGGGGAGCTGTTTTTT.

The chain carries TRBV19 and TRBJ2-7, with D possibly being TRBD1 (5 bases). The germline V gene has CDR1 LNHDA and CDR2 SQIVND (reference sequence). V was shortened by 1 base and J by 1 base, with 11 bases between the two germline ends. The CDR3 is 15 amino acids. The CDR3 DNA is TGTGCCAGTAGTATAGTATCGGCAGGGTCCTACGAGCAGTACTTC. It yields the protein CASSIVSAGSYEQYF.

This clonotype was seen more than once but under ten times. The CDR3 reads CASSDTDAGYRYF. The CDR3 bases are TGTGCCAGCAGCGATACCGACGCAGGGTACCGGTACTTC. V usage is TRBV9 and J usage is TRBJ2-5, with D possibly matching TRBD1 (5 bases). V was cut by 3 bases and J by 13 bases, with 19 bases left in between. CDR1 SGDLS and CDR2 YYNGEE come from the germline V gene. The CDR3 extends over 13 amino acids.

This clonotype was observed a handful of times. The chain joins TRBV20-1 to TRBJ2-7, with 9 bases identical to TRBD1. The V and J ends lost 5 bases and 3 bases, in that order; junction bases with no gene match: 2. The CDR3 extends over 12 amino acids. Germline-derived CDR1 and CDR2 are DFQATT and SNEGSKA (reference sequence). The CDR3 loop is CSAGQGNYEQYF. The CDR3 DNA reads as TGCAGTGCTGGACAGGGGAACTACGAGCAGTACTTC.

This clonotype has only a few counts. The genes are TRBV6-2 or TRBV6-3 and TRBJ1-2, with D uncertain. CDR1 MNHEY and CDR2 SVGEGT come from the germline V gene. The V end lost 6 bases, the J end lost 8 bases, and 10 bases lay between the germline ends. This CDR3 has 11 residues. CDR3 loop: CASSWTGGYTF. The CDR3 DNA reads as TGTGCCAGCAGCTGGACGGGAGGCTACACCTTC.

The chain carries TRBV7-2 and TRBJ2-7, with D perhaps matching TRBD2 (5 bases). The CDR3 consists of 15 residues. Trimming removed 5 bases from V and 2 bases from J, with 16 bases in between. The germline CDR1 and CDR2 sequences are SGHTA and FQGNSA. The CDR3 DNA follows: TGTGCCAGCAGCGCCAGCGGTGTAGGCACCTACGAGCAGTACTTC. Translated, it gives CASSASGVGTYEQYF.

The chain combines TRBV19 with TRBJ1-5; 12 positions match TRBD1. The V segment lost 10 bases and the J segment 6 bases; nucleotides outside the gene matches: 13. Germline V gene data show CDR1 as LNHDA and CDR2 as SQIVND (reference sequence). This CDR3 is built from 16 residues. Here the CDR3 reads CATSPRDRGRGQPQHF. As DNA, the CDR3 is TGTGCCACCTCCCCCCGGGACAGGGGGCGCGGTCAGCCCCAGCATTTT.

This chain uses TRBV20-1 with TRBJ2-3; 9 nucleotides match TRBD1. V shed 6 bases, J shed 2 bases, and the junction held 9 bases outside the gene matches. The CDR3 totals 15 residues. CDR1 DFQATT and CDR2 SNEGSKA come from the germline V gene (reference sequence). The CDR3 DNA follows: TGCAGTGCGTGGGGGCCACAGGGGGCCACAGATACGCAGTATTTT. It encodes CSAWGPQGATDTQYF.

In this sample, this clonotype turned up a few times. In DNA form, the CDR3 reads TGCAGTGCTAGATCCGGCAGGAGCTCCTACGAGCAGTACTTC. As protein: CSARSGRSSYEQYF. The rearrangement links TRBV20-1 to TRBJ2-7; D not certain. This CDR3 contains 14 residues. Trimming left V 2 bases short and J 0 bases short, with 11 bases between. Germline values: CDR1 DFQATT, CDR2 SNEGSKA (reference sequence).

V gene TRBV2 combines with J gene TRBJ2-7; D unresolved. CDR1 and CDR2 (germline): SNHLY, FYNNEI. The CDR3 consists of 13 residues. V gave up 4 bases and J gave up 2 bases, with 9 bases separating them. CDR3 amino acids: CASSVSSTYEQYF. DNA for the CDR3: TGTGCCAGCAGTGTAAGCTCCACCTACGAGCAGTACTTC. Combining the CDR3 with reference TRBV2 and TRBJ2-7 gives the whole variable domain EPEVTQTPSHQVTQMGQEVILRCVPISNHLYFYWYRQILGQKVEFLVSFYNNEISEKSEIFDDQFSVERPDGSNFTLKIRSTKLEDSAMYFCASSVSSTYEQYFGPGTRLTVT.

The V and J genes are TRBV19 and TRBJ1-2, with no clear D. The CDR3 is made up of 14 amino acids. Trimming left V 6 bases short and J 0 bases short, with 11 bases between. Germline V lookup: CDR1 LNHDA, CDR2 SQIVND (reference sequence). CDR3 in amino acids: CASRVRATNYGYTF. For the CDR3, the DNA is TGTGCCAGTAGGGTGAGGGCCACTAACTATGGCTACACCTTC.